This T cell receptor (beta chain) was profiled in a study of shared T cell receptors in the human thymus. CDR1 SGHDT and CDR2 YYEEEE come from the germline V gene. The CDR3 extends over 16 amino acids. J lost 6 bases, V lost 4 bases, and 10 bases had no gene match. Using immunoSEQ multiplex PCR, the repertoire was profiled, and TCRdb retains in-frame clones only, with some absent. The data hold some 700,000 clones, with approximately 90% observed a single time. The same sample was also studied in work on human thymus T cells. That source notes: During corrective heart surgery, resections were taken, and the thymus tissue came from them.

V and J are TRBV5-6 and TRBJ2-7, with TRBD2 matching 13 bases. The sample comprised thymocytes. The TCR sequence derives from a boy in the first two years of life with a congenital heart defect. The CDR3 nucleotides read TGTGCCAGCAGCCCGAACCCTACTAGCGGGAGGGCCGAGCAGTACTTC. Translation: CASSPNPTSGRAEQYF.